The 11 T cell receptor beta chains presented below share a single source sample, sequenced in a study of human T cells and chemical hapten exposure. TCRdb recomputed calls from the RACE reads with MiXCR, one row per CDR3 protein. The table records 100,000 to 150,000 distinct CDR3 sequences, approximately 10% of them present only once. This sample's time point: healthy volunteer bleed at 2 weeks. Researchers extracted total RNA from unfractionated whole blood. The sample comprised whole blood. These receptor sequences come from a male donor in good health. Some clones in this sample may be carry-over from other donors' samples.

This clonotype has at least ten counts. This chain uses TRBV14 with TRBJ1-2, with a tentative D call TRBD1 (5 bases). Germline CDR1 SGHDN, CDR2 FVKESK. The CDR3 length is 15 residues. V lost 8 bases and J lost 0, with 16 bases in between. The CDR3 is CASQDTGVANYGYTF. The CDR3 DNA is TGTGCCAGCCAAGATACGGGGGTGGCTAACTATGGCTACACCTTC.

This clonotype was seen many times. The chain uses TRBV5-1 and TRBJ2-3, with D unresolved. The V and J ends lost 4 bases and 4 bases respectively, with 16 bases between them. This CDR3 contains 15 residues. Germline loops: CDR1 SGHRS, CDR2 YFSETQ. CDR3 protein: CASSLKLVGADTQYF. The CDR3 DNA reads as TGCGCCAGCAGCCTGAAGCTGGTCGGTGCAGATACGCAGTATTTT.

This clonotype was seen a handful of times. This chain uses TRBV6-5 with TRBJ1-1, with D possibly TRBD1 on 6 matching bases. Germline V gives CDR1 MNHEY, CDR2 SVGAGI. The CDR3 has 18 residues. The ends were cut back, 0 bases at V and 0 bases at J, with 17 bases in the middle. The CDR3 bases are TGTGCCAGCAGTTACTCCATTCCTAGGACAGAGATGAACACTGAAGCTTTCTTT. This sequence encodes CASSYSIPRTEMNTEAFF.

This clonotype is a singleton in its sample. The chain has TRBV7-9 and TRBJ2-7, with 11 bases matching TRBD2. V dropped 5 bases and J dropped 4; count of bases not matched to a gene: 7. The CDR3 is 15 amino acids. The V gene's germline CDR1 is SEHNR and CDR2 FQNEAQ (reference sequence). Written as DNA, the CDR3 is TGTGCCAGCAGCGGGACTAGCGGAATGAGATACGAGCAGTACTTC. Protein product: CASSGTSGMRYEQYF.

The V and J genes are TRBV7-9 and TRBJ1-1; 7 bases match TRBD1. The CDR3 totals 14 residues. V lost 6 bases to trimming and J lost 5 bases; unmatched junction nucleotides: 9. The germline CDR1 and CDR2 sequences are SEHNR and FQNEAQ (reference sequence). The DNA of the CDR3 is TGTGCCAGCAGACAACCAGGGGGAGATACTGAAGCTTTCTTT. Residues: CASRQPGGDTEAFF. Using reference TRBV7-9 and TRBJ1-1 for the parts outside the CDR3, the full variable domain is DTGVSQNPRHKITKRGQNVTFRCDPISEHNRLYWYRQTLGQGPEFLTYFQNEAQLEKSRLLSDRFSAERPKGSFSTLEIQRTEQGDSAMYLCASRQPGGDTEAFFGQGTRLTVV.

This clonotype was observed many times. The V call is TRBV27, the J call TRBJ1-2, with 9 bases fitting TRBD1. The CDR3 loop spans 16 amino acids. Per germline, CDR1 MNHEY and CDR2 SMNVEV (reference sequence). V gave up 5 bases and J gave up 4 bases; unmatched junction bases: 11. The CDR3 DNA sequence: TGTGCCAGCAGTGCCTATAAGGGACAGGGCCCCTATGGCTACACCTTC. It encodes CASSAYKGQGPYGYTF.

V and J are TRBV2 and TRBJ2-3; no reliable D call. Trimming removed 7 bases from V and 0 bases from J, with 14 bases in between. Germline V lookup: CDR1 SNHLY, CDR2 FYNNEI. The CDR3 length is 15 residues. As DNA, the CDR3 is TGTGCCAGCATGAGCGACTCCATGAGCACAGATACGCAGTATTTT. Its translation is CASMSDSMSTDTQYF.

This clonotype was observed many times. The chain is built from TRBV12-3 or TRBV12-4 and TRBJ2-7; D is ambiguous. V lost 5 bases and J 3 bases, leaving 8 bases between the germline ends. CDR3 length: 12 residues. The chain's CDR3 is CASSPVHYEQYF. In nucleotides, the CDR3 is TGTGCCAGCAGTCCAGTCCACTACGAGCAGTACTTC.

The CDR3 nucleotides read TGCAGTGCTAGAACAACAGGGTTCCTATCGAACACTGAAGCTTTCTTT. This encodes CSARTTGFLSNTEAFF. The chain carries TRBV20-1 and TRBJ1-1; weak D call: TRBD1 (6 bases). The CDR3 totals 16 residues. V was pared by 2 bases and J by 1 base, with 17 bases between. CDR1 and CDR2 from the germline V gene are DFQATT and SNEGSKA (reference sequence).

V is TRBV5-4 and J is TRBJ2-1; 8 nucleotides agree with TRBD1. Germline CDR1 and CDR2: SGHNT and YYREEE (reference sequence). J lost 12 bases, V lost 3 bases, and 11 bases had no gene match. The CDR3 consists of 14 residues. The CDR3, as DNA: TGTGCCAGCAGCTCGGACAGGGAAGCTTCTGGGCAGTTCTTC. Protein sequence: CASSSDREASGQFF.

The rearrangement uses TRBV5-5 and TRBJ2-1, with 9 positions matching TRBD2. Germline-derived CDR1 and CDR2 are SGHKS and YYEKEE (reference sequence). The V segment lost 5 bases and the J segment 7 bases; nucleotides outside the gene matches: 1. The CDR3 sequence is 12 residues long. CDR3 sequence: CASRGLANEQFF. The CDR3 DNA follows: TGTGCCAGCAGAGGACTAGCGAATGAGCAGTTCTTC.